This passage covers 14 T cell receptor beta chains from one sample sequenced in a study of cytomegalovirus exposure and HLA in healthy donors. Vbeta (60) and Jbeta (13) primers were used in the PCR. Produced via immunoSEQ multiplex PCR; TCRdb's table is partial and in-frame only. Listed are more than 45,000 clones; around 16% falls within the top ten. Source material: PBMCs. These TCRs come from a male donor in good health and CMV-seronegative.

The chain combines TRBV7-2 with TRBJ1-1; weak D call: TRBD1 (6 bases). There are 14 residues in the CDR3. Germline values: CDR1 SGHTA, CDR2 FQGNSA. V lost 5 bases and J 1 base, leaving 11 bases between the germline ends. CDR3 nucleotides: TGTGCCAGCAGCCCTCGGACAGAGAACACTGAAGCTTTCTTT. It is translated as CASSPRTENTEAFF.

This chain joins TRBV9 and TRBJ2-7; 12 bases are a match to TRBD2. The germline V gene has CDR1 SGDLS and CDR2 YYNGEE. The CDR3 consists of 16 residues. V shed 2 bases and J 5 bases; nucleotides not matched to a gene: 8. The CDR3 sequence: CASSVWLAGGQDEQYF. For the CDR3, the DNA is TGTGCCAGCAGCGTGTGGCTAGCGGGGGGGCAGGACGAGCAGTACTTC.

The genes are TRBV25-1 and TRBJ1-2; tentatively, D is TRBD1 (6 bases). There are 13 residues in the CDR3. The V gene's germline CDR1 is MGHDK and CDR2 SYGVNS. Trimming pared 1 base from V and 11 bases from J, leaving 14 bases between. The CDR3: CASSEWGHPGYTF. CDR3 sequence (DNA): TGTGCCAGCAGTGAATGGGGACACCCGGGTTACACCTTC.

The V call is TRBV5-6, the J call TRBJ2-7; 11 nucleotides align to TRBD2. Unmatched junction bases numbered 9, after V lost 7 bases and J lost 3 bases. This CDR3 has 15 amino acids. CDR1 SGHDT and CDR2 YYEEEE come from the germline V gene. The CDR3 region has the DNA TGTGCCAGCGGGGCTAGCGGGGGGCAAGTCTACGAGCAGTACTTC. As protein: CASGASGGQVYEQYF.

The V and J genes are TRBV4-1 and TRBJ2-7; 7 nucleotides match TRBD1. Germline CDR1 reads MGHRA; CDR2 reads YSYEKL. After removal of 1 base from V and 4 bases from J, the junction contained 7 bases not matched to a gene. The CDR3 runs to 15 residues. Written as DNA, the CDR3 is TGCGCCAGCAGCCAAGTCTTTAGACAGGGTTACGAGCAGTACTTC. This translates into CASSQVFRQGYEQYF.

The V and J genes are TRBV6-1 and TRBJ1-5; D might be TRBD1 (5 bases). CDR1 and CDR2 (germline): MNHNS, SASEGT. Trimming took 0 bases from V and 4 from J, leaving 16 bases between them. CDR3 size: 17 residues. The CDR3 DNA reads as TGTGCCAGCAGTGAAGCGCTGGGACGGGCGGGGAATCAGCCCCAGCATTTT. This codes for CASSEALGRAGNQPQHF.

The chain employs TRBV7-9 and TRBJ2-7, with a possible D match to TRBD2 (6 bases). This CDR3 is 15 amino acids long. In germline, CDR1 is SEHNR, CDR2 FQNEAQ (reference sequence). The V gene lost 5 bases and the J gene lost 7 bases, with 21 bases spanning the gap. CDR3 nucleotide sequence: TGTGCCAGCAGCCAAGGACCCGGCAGGAGGGAGGAGCAGTACTTC. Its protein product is CASSQGPGRREEQYF.

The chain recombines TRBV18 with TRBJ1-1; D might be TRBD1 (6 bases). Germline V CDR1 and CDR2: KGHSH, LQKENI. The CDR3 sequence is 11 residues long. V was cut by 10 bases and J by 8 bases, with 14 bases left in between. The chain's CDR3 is CATYIDREAFF. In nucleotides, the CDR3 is TGTGCCACGTACATTGACAGGGAAGCTTTCTTT.

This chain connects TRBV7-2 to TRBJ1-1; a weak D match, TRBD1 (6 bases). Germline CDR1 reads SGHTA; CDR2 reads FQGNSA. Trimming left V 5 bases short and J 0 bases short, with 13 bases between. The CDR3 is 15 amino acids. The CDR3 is CASSLRGGMNTEAFF. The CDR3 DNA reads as TGTGCCAGCAGCCTGAGGGGGGGCATGAACACTGAAGCTTTCTTT.

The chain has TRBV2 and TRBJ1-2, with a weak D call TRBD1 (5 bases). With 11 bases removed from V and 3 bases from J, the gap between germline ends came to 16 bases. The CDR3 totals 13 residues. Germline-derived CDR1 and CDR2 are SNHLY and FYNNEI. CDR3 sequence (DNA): TGTGCCTCCTTACATGGGGCGGACTATGGCTACACCTTC. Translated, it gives CASLHGADYGYTF.

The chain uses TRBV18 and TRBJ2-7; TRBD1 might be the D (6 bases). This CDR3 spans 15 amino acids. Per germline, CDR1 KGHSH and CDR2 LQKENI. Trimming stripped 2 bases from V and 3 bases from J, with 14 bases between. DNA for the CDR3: TGTGCCAGCTCACCAGGCAGGGGAAATTTCTACGAGCAGTACTTC. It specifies CASSPGRGNFYEQYF.

The CDR3 protein is CASSESTGANEKLFF. The DNA of the CDR3 is TGCGCCAGCAGTGAGTCGACAGGGGCTAATGAAAAACTGTTTTTT. The V call is TRBV10-2, the J call TRBJ1-4, with 8 bases aligning to TRBD1. The V and J ends lost 0 bases and 3 bases, in that order; junction bases with no gene match: 0. The CDR3 loop spans 15 amino acids. Germline CDR1 and CDR2: WSHSY and SAAADI.

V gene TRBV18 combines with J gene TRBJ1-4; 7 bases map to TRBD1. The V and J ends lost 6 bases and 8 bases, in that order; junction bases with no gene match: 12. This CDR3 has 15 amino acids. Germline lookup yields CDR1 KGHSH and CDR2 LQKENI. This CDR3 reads CASSSVGDREEKLFF. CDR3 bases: TGTGCCAGCTCGTCAGTGGGGGACAGAGAAGAAAAACTGTTTTTT.

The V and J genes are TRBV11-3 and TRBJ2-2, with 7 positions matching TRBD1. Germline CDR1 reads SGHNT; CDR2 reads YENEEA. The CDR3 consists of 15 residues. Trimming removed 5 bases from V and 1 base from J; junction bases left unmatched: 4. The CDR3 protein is CASSIGTVNTGELFF. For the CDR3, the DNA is TGTGCCAGCAGCATCGGGACAGTGAACACCGGGGAGCTGTTTTTT.